These 25 T cell receptor beta chains share one sample of origin, sequenced in a study of CD8+CD57+ T cells in acquired aplastic anemia. Genomic DNA constituted the template upon which TCR beta VDJ and CDR3 profiling was performed. TCRdb reanalysed the reads using MiXCR and keeps one entry per CDR3 protein. Found here are under 200,000 distinct CDR3 sequences, around three fifths of them singletons; the top ten hold around 46%. The source material was sorted CD4+, CD8+, or CD8+CD57+ T cells (not recorded which) from PBMCs. The receptor source for this set is a human donor with severe aplastic anemia or a healthy control (not recorded which).

The chain recombines TRBV29-1 with TRBJ1-2; D gene uncertain. The CDR3 loop spans 12 amino acids. In germline, CDR1 is SQVTM, CDR2 ANQGSEA. V was clipped by 3 bases and J by 0 bases, with 5 bases between them. The CDR3 region has the DNA TGCAGCGTTGATAGGGCTAACTATGGCTACACCTTC. This sequence encodes CSVDRANYGYTF. Full variable domain (remainder filled in from reference TRBV29-1 and TRBJ1-2): SAVISQKPSRDICQRGTSLTIQCQVDSQVTMMFWYRQQPGQSLTLIATANQGSEATYESGFVIDKFPISRPNLTFSTLTVSNMSPEDSSIYLCSVDRANYGYTFGSGTRLTVV.

The chain combines TRBV2 with TRBJ2-5, with a tentative D call TRBD1 (5 bases). Trimming shortened V by 3 bases and J by 5 bases, and 13 bases separated the two germline ends. CDR3 size: 14 residues. Looked up from germline, CDR1 is SNHLY and CDR2 is FYNNEI. The CDR3 loop is CASSDFRGRETQYF. In DNA form, the CDR3 reads TGTGCCAGCAGTGATTTTAGGGGCCGGGAGACCCAGTACTTC.

CDR3 residues: CSAVGRGKYSYEQYF. The CDR3 DNA reads as TGCAGTGCAGTTGGGCGGGGCAAATATTCCTACGAGCAGTACTTC. The chain has TRBV20-1 and TRBJ2-7; tentatively, D is TRBD2 (6 bases). The CDR3 is 15 amino acids. Trimming pared 6 bases from V and 1 base from J, leaving 19 bases between. CDR1 DFQATT and CDR2 SNEGSKA come from the germline V gene (reference sequence).

The table lists this clonotype with a few counts. The J gene is TRBJ2-3, the V gene TRBV12-3 or TRBV12-4; TRBD1 matches at 8 bases. Trimming took 2 bases from V and 3 from J; bases not matched to a gene: 7. The CDR3 has 16 amino acids. The CDR3 region has the DNA TGTGCCAGCAGTTTATTGGGGACAGGAAGGACAGATACGCAGTATTTT. Residues: CASSLLGTGRTDTQYF.

A note on this clonotype: An end of the junction differs from the germline gene, which may be a read error. The chain joins TRBV24-1 to TRBJ1-1; no clear D gene. Germline-derived CDR1 and CDR2 are KGHDR and SFDVKD. The CDR3 totals 13 residues. CDR3 DNA sequence: TGTGCCACCAGTGATGCGGCAGCGGCTGAAGCTTCCTTT. This sequence encodes CATSDAAAAEASF.

This clonotype was detected ten times or more. This sequence joins TRBV20-1 and TRBJ1-1, with D possibly matching TRBD1 (5 bases). The ends were cut back, 4 bases at V and 1 base at J, with 16 bases in the middle. Germline V gene lookup returns CDR1 DFQATT and CDR2 SNEGSKA (reference sequence). The CDR3 is made up of 15 amino acids. The chain's CDR3 is CSAKDNPSANTEAFF. The CDR3 DNA is TGCAGTGCTAAGGACAATCCGTCAGCGAACACTGAAGCTTTCTTT.

The chain employs TRBV20-1 and TRBJ2-7; the D is unclear. Trimming cost V 3 bases and J 6 bases, with 12 bases left between them. The CDR3 is 12 residues long. Germline V gene data show CDR1 as DFQATT and CDR2 as SNEGSKA (reference sequence). In nucleotides, the CDR3 is TGCAGTGCTAGTTTAGGGAACGGCGAGCAGTACTTC. This gives the protein CSASLGNGEQYF.

On this clonotype itself: A much larger clone lies one base from this, so it may be a read error. The chain carries TRBV20-1 and TRBJ2-5; possibly TRBD2 for D (6 bases). The CDR3 is made up of 15 amino acids. The V gene lost 0 bases and the J gene lost 1 base, with 12 bases spanning the gap. The germline gives CDR1 DFQATT, CDR2 SNEGSKA (reference sequence). The CDR3 coding sequence is TGCAGTGCTAGAGATGTGGGGGGTCTCCAAGAGACCCAGTACTTC. It codes for CSARDVGGLQETQYF.

The gene calls are TRBV7-2 and TRBJ2-1; 12 bases are shared with TRBD2. J lost 8 bases, V lost 2 bases, and 4 bases had no gene match. The CDR3 sequence is 15 residues long. CDR1 is SGHTA, CDR2 FQGNSA, per germline. The chain's CDR3 is CASSLRGLAGYEQFF. DNA for the CDR3: TGTGCCAGCAGCTTACGAGGACTAGCGGGGTATGAGCAGTTCTTC.

V and J are TRBV12-3 or TRBV12-4 and TRBJ2-3, with unresolved D. CDR3 length equals 13 residues. V lost 5 bases and J lost 2, with 8 bases in between. The CDR3 here is CASSGPFTDTQYF. Here the CDR3 DNA reads TGTGCCAGCAGTGGTCCGTTCACAGATACGCAGTATTTT.

The gene calls are TRBV7-6 and TRBJ2-7; 7 positions match TRBD2. The CDR3 extends over 16 amino acids. After removal of 4 bases from V and 12 bases from J, the junction contained 21 bases not matched to a gene. Per the germline V gene, CDR1 is SGHVS and CDR2 is FNYEAQ. CDR3 in amino acids: CASSWAWGGIEIPWYF. CDR3 nucleotides: TGTGCCAGCAGCTGGGCGTGGGGGGGGATCGAAATCCCTTGGTACTTC.

This clonotype was counted only a few times. The CDR3 protein is CSIGVSGTSYEQYF. For the CDR3, the DNA is TGCAGCATCGGGGTCTCCGGCACTTCCTACGAGCAGTACTTC. The V call is TRBV29-1, the J call TRBJ2-7, with a possible D match to TRBD2 (5 bases). CDR3 length: 14 amino acids. The germline CDR1 and CDR2 sequences are SQVTM and ANQGSEA. V shed 8 bases and J shed 1 base, with 18 bases lying between them.

The chain employs TRBV27 and TRBJ2-5; 9 positions agree with TRBD2. The germline gives CDR1 MNHEY, CDR2 SMNVEV (reference sequence). V dropped 8 bases and J dropped 5; count of bases not matched to a gene: 9. CDR3 length: 14 residues. The CDR3 DNA reads as TGTGCCAGCGGCCTGGGACTAGCTTTTGAGACCCAGTACTTC. This encodes CASGLGLAFETQYF.

The genes are TRBV20-1 and TRBJ2-3, with a possible D match to TRBD2 (6 bases). This CDR3 is built from 14 residues. The V gene's germline CDR1 is DFQATT and CDR2 SNEGSKA (reference sequence). The ends were cut back, 5 bases at V and 3 bases at J, with 15 bases in the middle. The CDR3 DNA reads as TGCAGTGCTGGACCAGGGACTTTGACAGATACGCAGTATTTT. It encodes CSAGPGTLTDTQYF.

The chain has TRBV5-1 and TRBJ2-6; D is unresolved. Trimming took 0 bases from V and 2 from J, leaving 6 bases between them. The CDR3 loop spans 15 amino acids. Germline V gene lookup returns CDR1 SGHRS and CDR2 YFSETQ. In DNA form, the CDR3 reads TGCGCCAGCAGCTTGGCTAACACTGGGGCCAACGTCCTGACTTTC. Protein: CASSLANTGANVLTF. Full variable domain (rest looked up from reference TRBV5-1 and TRBJ2-6): KAGVTQTPRYLIKTRGQQVTLSCSPISGHRSVSWYQQTPGQGLQFLFEYFSETQRNKGNFPGRFSGRQFSNSRSEMNVSTLELGDSALYLCASSLANTGANVLTFGAGSRLTVL.

This clonotype came up a few times. The genes are TRBV7-9 and TRBJ2-3; no definite D call. V was trimmed by 5 bases and J by 2 bases, leaving 11 bases between them. Germline-derived CDR1 and CDR2 are SEHNR and FQNEAQ (reference sequence). There are 14 residues in the CDR3. This CDR3 is CASSQVLPTDTQYF. Written as DNA, the CDR3 is TGTGCCAGCAGCCAGGTACTACCCACAGATACGCAGTATTTT.

Here the CDR3 reads CSARVRSEAFF. CDR3 nucleotides: TGCAGTGCTAGAGTCAGGTCTGAAGCTTTCTTT. J is TRBJ1-1 and V is TRBV20-1, with D unclear. Germline assignment: CDR1 DFQATT and CDR2 SNEGSKA (reference sequence). The length of the CDR3 is 11 residues. The V and J ends lost 1 base and 6 bases respectively, with 6 bases between them.

This clonotype was observed at least ten times. This chain connects TRBV2 to TRBJ2-5, with TRBD1 matching 8 bases. V lost 6 bases and J lost 5; bases outside the gene matches: 11. CDR3 size: 15 residues. Germline CDR1 reads SNHLY; CDR2 reads FYNNEI. CDR3 in DNA: TGTGCCAGCAGCCGTTCGACAGGGGTTGCGGAGACCCAGTACTTC. Protein sequence: CASSRSTGVAETQYF.

The chain uses TRBV20-1 and TRBJ2-7, with D unresolved. The germline V and J ends were trimmed by 1 base and 4 bases, with 11 bases remaining between them. The CDR3 sequence is 13 residues long. Germline values: CDR1 DFQATT, CDR2 SNEGSKA (reference sequence). CDR3 in amino acids: CSARARLSYEQYF. The CDR3 DNA sequence: TGCAGTGCTAGAGCTCGATTGAGTTACGAGCAGTACTTC.

The V call is TRBV7-2, the J call TRBJ2-7; 16 bases map to TRBD2. Germline-derived CDR1 and CDR2 are SGHTA and FQGNSA. The CDR3 runs 17 residues. Trimming removed 9 bases from V and 6 bases from J; junction bases left unmatched: 14. CDR3 DNA sequence: TGTGCCAGTAGGCCCTCCGGGACTAGCGGGAGGGCCTCCGAGCAGTACTTC. Its protein is CASRPSGTSGRASEQYF. Full variable domain (missing parts from reference TRBV7-2 and TRBJ2-7): GAGVSQSPSNKVTEKGKDVELRCDPISGHTALYWYRQSLGQGLEFLIYFQGNSAPDKSGLPSDRFSAERTGGSVSTLTIQRTQQEDSAVYLCASRPSGTSGRASEQYFGPGTRLTVT.

The V gene is TRBV19, the J gene TRBJ1-1, with D possibly matching TRBD1 (5 bases). There are 14 residues in the CDR3. V was pared by 6 bases and J by 3 bases, with 14 bases between. Looked up from germline, CDR1 is LNHDA and CDR2 is SQIVND (reference sequence). The CDR3 DNA reads as TGTGCCAGTAGCTACGGGGGGGGGTACACTGAAGCTTTCTTT. The encoded protein is CASSYGGGYTEAFF.

V is TRBV24-1 and J is TRBJ2-3, with 7 bases matching TRBD2. Losses at the gene ends were 6 bases for V and 6 bases for J; bases not matched to a gene: 8. The CDR3 sequence is 14 residues long. In germline, CDR1 is KGHDR, CDR2 SFDVKD. The CDR3 nucleotides read TGTGCCACCAGTTTGCCGGGAGGCTTTGATACGCAGTATTTT. This codes for CATSLPGGFDTQYF.

The chain carries TRBV7-8 and TRBJ2-3; TRBD2 matches at 11 bases. Germline-derived CDR1 and CDR2 are SGHVS and FQNEAQ. V shed 4 bases, J shed 3 bases, and the junction held 6 bases outside the gene matches. The CDR3 covers 16 residues. The CDR3 nucleotides are TGTGCCAGCAGCTCTCTTAGCGGGGGGGAGACAGATACGCAGTATTTT. This codes for CASSSLSGGETDTQYF. The full variable domain, with the rest looked up from reference TRBV7-8 and TRBJ2-3, is GAGVSQSPRYKVAKRGQDVALRCDPISGHVSLFWYQQALGQGPEFLTYFQNEAQLDKSGLPSDRFFAERPEGSVSTLKIQRTQQEDSAVYLCASSSLSGGETDTQYFGPGTRLTVL.

The rearrangement joins TRBV20-1 to TRBJ2-7, with D possibly being TRBD1 or TRBD2 (5 bases each). The CDR3 loop spans 15 amino acids. Trimming removed 0 bases at V and 0 bases at J, with 12 bases between. Looked up from germline, CDR1 is DFQATT and CDR2 is SNEGSKA (reference sequence). The CDR3 here is CSARDRGEPSYEQYF. For the CDR3, the DNA is TGCAGTGCTAGAGATCGAGGGGAACCCTCCTACGAGCAGTACTTC.

The rearrangement uses TRBV2 and TRBJ2-1; D remains unclear. Trimming left V 5 bases short and J 0 bases short, with 8 bases between. CDR1 and CDR2 from the germline V gene are SNHLY and FYNNEI. This CDR3 spans 14 amino acids. CDR3 sequence: CASSYMSSYNEQFF. CDR3 nucleotide sequence: TGTGCCAGCAGTTACATGAGCTCCTACAATGAGCAGTTCTTC.